One and the same sample provided the 27 T cell receptor beta chains below, sequenced in a study of STAT5B mutations in CD4+ large granular lymphocyte leukemia. The protocol was immunoSEQ multiplex PCR, while the TCRdb copy is restricted to in-frame clones and leaves out a portion. The table records some 20,000 clones, more than 60% of them present only once. The sequenced sample consisted of CD4+ T cells from blood buffy coats. The receptors originated from a human donor in good health.

The chain's CDR3 is CASTVGRGDNSPLHF. The CDR3 nucleotides read TGTGCCAGTACCGTCGGACGGGGTGACAATTCACCCCTCCACTTT. The chain recombines TRBV19 with TRBJ1-6; D remains unclear. This CDR3 contains 15 residues. Germline lookup yields CDR1 LNHDA and CDR2 SQIVND (reference sequence). Trimming took off 7 bases at V and 7 bases at J, with 17 bases between the two ends.

This clone was counted only a few times. This chain links TRBV5-4 with TRBJ2-5, with D possibly being TRBD1 (5 bases). The CDR3 has 13 residues. V was clipped by 4 bases and J by 0 bases, with 7 bases between them. CDR1 and CDR2 from the germline V gene are SGHNT and YYREEE (reference sequence). This CDR3 is CASSRTNQETQYF. DNA of the CDR3: TGTGCCAGCAGCCGGACAAACCAAGAGACCCAGTACTTC. Full variable domain (missing parts from reference TRBV5-4 and TRBJ2-5): ETGVTQSPTHLIKTRGQQVTLRCSSQSGHNTVSWYQQALGQGPQFIFQYYREEENGRGNFPPRFSGLQFPNYSSELNVNALELDDSALYLCASSRTNQETQYFGPGTRLLVL.

The rearrangement links TRBV7-8 to TRBJ2-3, with 14 nucleotides matching TRBD2. The V segment lost 3 bases and the J segment 4 bases; nucleotides outside the gene matches: 6. The CDR3 extends over 17 amino acids. Germline V lookup: CDR1 SGHVS, CDR2 FQNEAQ. CDR3 DNA sequence: TGTGCCAGCAGCTTTCCGACTAGCGGGAGGGCCCCAGATACGCAGTATTTT. Its protein is CASSFPTSGRAPDTQYF.

J is TRBJ1-1 and V is TRBV7-9; no clear D gene. The V and J ends lost 8 bases and 3 bases respectively, with 13 bases between them. The CDR3 loop spans 13 amino acids. CDR1 SEHNR and CDR2 FQNEAQ come from the germline V gene (reference sequence). In DNA, the CDR3 is TGTGCCAGCGCCGCTGGGGTGTACACTGAAGCTTTCTTT. Protein sequence: CASAAGVYTEAFF.

The DNA for the CDR3 is TGCGCCAGCAGCTTGGGGACAGGGGGCTTCTACGAGCAGTACTTC. Encoded protein: CASSLGTGGFYEQYF. This rearrangement joins TRBV5-1 to TRBJ2-7; 11 positions agree with TRBD1. Germline V gene sequence: CDR1 SGHRS, CDR2 YFSETQ. The CDR3 contains 15 residues. The V and J ends lost 0 bases and 3 bases, in that order; junction bases with no gene match: 2. The full variable domain, its missing parts supplied by reference TRBV5-1 and TRBJ2-7, is KAGVTQTPRYLIKTRGQQVTLSCSPISGHRSVSWYQQTPGQGLQFLFEYFSETQRNKGNFPGRFSGRQFSNSRSEMNVSTLELGDSALYLCASSLGTGGFYEQYFGPGTRLTVT.

The chain employs TRBV29-1 and TRBJ2-1; tentative D call: TRBD2 (6 bases). The CDR3 runs 15 residues. V shed 6 bases and J shed 6 bases, with 21 bases lying between them. The germline gives CDR1 SQVTM, CDR2 ANQGSEA. The CDR3 region is CSVPRGRSLINEQFF. The CDR3 coding sequence is TGCAGCGTCCCTCGGGGGAGGTCTTTAATCAATGAGCAGTTCTTC.

The chain couples TRBV2 to TRBJ1-1, with 10 bases aligning to TRBD1. CDR1 and CDR2 from the germline V gene are SNHLY and FYNNEI. V lost 6 bases to trimming and J lost 10 bases; unmatched junction nucleotides: 14. The CDR3 runs to 15 residues. The CDR3 DNA is TGTGCCAGCAGGGGGACAGGGGTTCGCAATTGGGGAGCTTTCTTT. Protein sequence: CASRGTGVRNWGAFF.

The chain is built from TRBV28 and TRBJ2-3, with no clear D. V was shortened by 1 base and J by 8 bases, with 7 bases between the two germline ends. This CDR3 contains 12 residues. CDR1 is MDHEN, CDR2 SYDVKM, per germline. The CDR3 nucleotides are TGTGCCAGCAGTTTATCGGCAAGTACGCAGTATTTT. It is translated as CASSLSASTQYF.

The chain has TRBV20-1 and TRBJ2-1; D is possibly TRBD2 (6 bases). The CDR3 covers 10 residues. Germline assignment: CDR1 DFQATT and CDR2 SNEGSKA (reference sequence). Trimming took 6 bases from V and 10 from J, leaving 10 bases between them. Here the CDR3 reads CSATTREQFF. The CDR3 nucleotides are TGCAGTGCCACGACTAGGGAGCAGTTCTTC.

CDR3 sequence reads: CASSRRDRPYEQYF. The CDR3 nucleotides read TGTGCCAGCAGCCGCCGGGACAGACCCTACGAGCAGTACTTC. The chain links TRBV5-4 to TRBJ2-7; 7 bases align to TRBD1. Trimming cost V 4 bases and J 2 bases; bases outside gene matches: 6. The CDR3 is made up of 14 amino acids. Germline V gene data show CDR1 as SGHNT and CDR2 as YYREEE (reference sequence).

V gene TRBV7-3 combines with J gene TRBJ2-7; 9 bases are a match to TRBD2. The CDR3 runs 15 residues. J gave up 7 bases and V 5 bases, and 12 bases lay outside the gene matches. Germline V gives CDR1 SGHTA, CDR2 FQGTGA. CDR3 DNA sequence: TGTGCCAGCAGCCCGTCGCTAGCGGGGTCTGGGGAGCAGTACTTC. Residues: CASSPSLAGSGEQYF.

CDR3 nucleotide sequence: TGTGCCAGCAAGAGCCTGGCGGGGGGGACTTTCACAGATACGCAGTATTTT. Translated: CASKSLAGGTFTDTQYF. The chain joins TRBV5-6 to TRBJ2-3, with 9 nucleotides matching TRBD2. Germline V gives CDR1 SGHDT, CDR2 YYEEEE. With V trimmed by 6 bases and J by 2 bases, 13 bases remained unmatched. This CDR3 comprises 17 residues.

The chain joins TRBV7-9 to TRBJ2-1, with D perhaps TRBD1 (7 bases). The V end lost 5 bases, the J end lost 3 bases, and 26 bases lay between the germline ends. Germline V gives CDR1 SEHNR, CDR2 FQNEAQ (reference sequence). The CDR3 consists of 19 residues. The CDR3 DNA reads as TGTGCCAGCAGCCCCAAGATCCGGGTCGGGGGACAGTTCTACAATGAGCAGTTCTTC. Encoded protein: CASSPKIRVGGQFYNEQFF.

V usage is TRBV7-2 and J usage is TRBJ2-4; D uncertain. The CDR3 consists of 14 residues. Germline V gives CDR1 SGHTA, CDR2 FQGNSA. The V end lost 5 bases, the J end lost 0 bases, and 8 bases lay between the germline ends. CDR3 loop: CASSQSLAKNIQYF. In DNA, the CDR3 is TGTGCCAGCAGCCAGTCCCTAGCCAAAAACATTCAGTACTTC. Together with reference TRBV7-2 and TRBJ2-4, the CDR3 gives the full variable domain: GAGVSQSPSNKVTEKGKDVELRCDPISGHTALYWYRQSLGQGLEFLIYFQGNSAPDKSGLPSDRFSAERTGGSVSTLTIQRTQQEDSAVYLCASSQSLAKNIQYFGAGTRLSVL.

This chain uses TRBV6-5 with TRBJ1-4; no definite D call. This CDR3 is built from 15 residues. Germline values: CDR1 MNHEY, CDR2 SVGAGI. Trimming took off 1 base at V and 0 bases at J, with 6 bases between the two ends. The CDR3 nucleotides are TGTGCCAGCAGTTACTTAGCGTCAACTAATGAAAAACTGTTTTTT. This encodes CASSYLASTNEKLFF.

The gene calls are TRBV30 and TRBJ2-5, with 8 bases that match TRBD1. The last part of the DNA fits TRBJ2-7 better; the J call may be wrong. Germline CDR1 is GTSNPN and CDR2 is SVGIG (reference sequence). The CDR3 extends over 12 amino acids. The CDR3, as DNA: TGTGCCTGGAGTACAGGGGGATACGAGCAGTACTTC. Translating gives CAWSTGGYEQYF.

The chain recombines TRBV30 with TRBJ2-2; 8 bases agree with TRBD2. With V trimmed by 2 bases and J by 5 bases, 4 bases remained unmatched. The CDR3 extends over 14 amino acids. Germline loops: CDR1 GTSNPN, CDR2 SVGIG (reference sequence). CDR3 nucleotides: TGTGCCTGGAGTCGGACTAGCTGGACCGGGGAGCTGTTTTTT. Protein sequence: CAWSRTSWTGELFF.

The CDR3 DNA follows: TGTGCCAGCACTTTTGCGGGGGGGCTAGAGACCCAGTACTTC. This codes for CASTFAGGLETQYF. The gene calls are TRBV7-9 and TRBJ2-5; 9 nucleotides align to TRBD2. V was clipped by 7 bases and J by 4 bases; unmatched bases: 7. This CDR3 is built from 14 residues. Germline V lookup: CDR1 SEHNR, CDR2 FQNEAQ (reference sequence).

This clone was observed a single time. The chain employs TRBV7-9 and TRBJ2-1; 7 bases are a match to TRBD2. The CDR3 is 14 amino acids. The germline gives CDR1 SEHNR, CDR2 FQNEAQ (reference sequence). Trimming removed 3 bases from V and 9 bases from J; junction bases left unmatched: 8. The CDR3 sequence: CASSFGGSVGEQFF. In DNA form, the CDR3 reads TGTGCCAGCAGCTTTGGCGGGAGTGTAGGTGAGCAGTTCTTC.

This chain connects TRBV27 to TRBJ2-6; D is tentatively TRBD1 or TRBD2 (5 bases each). The CDR3 extends over 18 amino acids. Looked up from germline, CDR1 is MNHEY and CDR2 is SMNVEV (reference sequence). V was clipped by 0 bases and J by 1 base, with 13 bases between them. CDR3 DNA: TGTGCCAGCAGTTTATCCCGGGGCATACCTTCTGGGGCCAACGTCCTGACTTTC. Its protein product is CASSLSRGIPSGANVLTF.

The V and J genes are TRBV2 and TRBJ2-7, with 9 bases lining up with TRBD1. The CDR3 loop spans 14 amino acids. V gave up 2 bases and J gave up 5 bases; unmatched junction bases: 4. The germline gives CDR1 SNHLY, CDR2 FYNNEI. The CDR3 reads CASSEQDRGDEQYF. The DNA for the CDR3 is TGTGCCAGCAGTGAACAGGACAGGGGCGACGAGCAGTACTTC.

The rearrangement links TRBV7-9 to TRBJ1-6, with unresolved D. V was clipped by 5 bases and J by 5 bases, with 10 bases between them. There are 14 residues in the CDR3. Per germline, CDR1 SEHNR and CDR2 FQNEAQ (reference sequence). CDR3: CASSHSSDNSPLHF. The DNA for the CDR3 is TGTGCCAGCAGCCACAGTAGCGATAATTCACCCCTCCACTTT.

The rearrangement links TRBV9 to TRBJ1-1; TRBD1 might be the D (6 bases). V lost 0 bases to trimming and J lost 3 bases, with 9 bases between them. Germline V gene sequence: CDR1 SGDLS, CDR2 YYNGEE. The CDR3 spans 14 residues. This chain's CDR3 is CASSVGNRDTEAFF. The CDR3 DNA reads TGTGCCAGCAGCGTAGGAAACAGGGACACTGAAGCTTTCTTT.

This sequence joins TRBV27 and TRBJ2-7; D is undetermined. The germline gives CDR1 MNHEY, CDR2 SMNVEV (reference sequence). V was trimmed by 2 bases and J by 4 bases, leaving 12 bases between them. The CDR3 sequence is 14 residues long. This CDR3 reads CASSLVNGFYEQYF. The CDR3 DNA is TGTGCCAGCAGTTTAGTAAACGGATTTTACGAGCAGTACTTC.

This clone was detected only once. V is TRBV6-1 and J is TRBJ1-1, with no clear D. V lost 5 bases, J lost 4 bases, and 14 bases lay in between. CDR1 and CDR2 (germline): MNHNS, SASEGT. The CDR3 consists of 14 residues. CDR3: CASSRPGGSTEAFF. The CDR3, as DNA: TGTGCCAGCAGTCGCCCAGGAGGGAGCACTGAAGCTTTCTTT.

The genes are TRBV27 and TRBJ2-1, with D hard to call. The germline CDR1 and CDR2 sequences are MNHEY and SMNVEV (reference sequence). CDR3 length equals 13 residues. V gave up 0 bases and J gave up 5 bases, with 5 bases separating them. The CDR3 DNA sequence: TGTGCCAGCAGTTTATCCCTCAACAATGAGCAGTTCTTC. Translated: CASSLSLNNEQFF.

The chain joins TRBV2 to TRBJ2-7; 8 bases align to TRBD1. The CDR3 covers 15 residues. CDR1 is SNHLY, CDR2 FYNNEI, per germline. The V and J ends lost 5 bases and 1 base, in that order; junction bases with no gene match: 7. The CDR3 loop reads CASSTGQGTSYEQYF. CDR3 nucleotides: TGTGCCAGCAGTACCGGACAGGGAACTTCCTACGAGCAGTACTTC.